Shown below are 7 T cell receptor beta chains from a single sample sequenced in a study of cytomegalovirus exposure and HLA in healthy donors. The PCR used 60 Vbeta and 13 Jbeta primers. Assay: immunoSEQ multiplex PCR; the TCRdb copy retains only in-frame clones and omits some. Of fewer than 200,000 clones listed, around 79% are singletons. Material for sequencing was PBMCs. The receptors originated from a woman between 45 and 65 years old in good health and CMV-seronegative.

The chain has TRBV30 and TRBJ2-7; 7 nucleotides agree with TRBD1. In germline, CDR1 is GTSNPN, CDR2 SVGIG (reference sequence). The CDR3 has 12 residues. J gave up 4 bases and V 4 bases, and 4 bases lay outside the gene matches. The CDR3 protein is CAWNGRGYEQYF. The CDR3 region has the DNA TGTGCCTGGAACGGCAGGGGGTACGAGCAGTACTTC.

The chain couples TRBV29-1 to TRBJ1-3, with 10 positions matching TRBD1. In germline, CDR1 is SQVTM, CDR2 ANQGSEA. The CDR3 length is 12 residues. V trimming: 6 bases; J trimming: 16 bases; junction bases outside the gene matches: 12. The CDR3 DNA sequence: TGCAGCGTGAGGGGACAGGGGTCCCTTTTGTATTTT. Translated, it gives CSVRGQGSLLYF.

This clone was seen a single time. The chain carries TRBV15 and TRBJ2-7; 8 nucleotides align to TRBD1. J lost 3 bases, V lost 11 bases, and 9 bases had no gene match. The CDR3 length is 13 residues. Per the germline V gene, CDR1 is LNHNV and CDR2 is YYDKDF (reference sequence). The CDR3 bases are TGTGCCTCTGGACAGGGTGGATTCTACGAGCAGTACTTC. This codes for CASGQGGFYEQYF. The full variable domain, with the rest looked up from reference TRBV15 and TRBJ2-7, is DAMVIQNPRYQVTQFGKPVTLSCSQTLNHNVMYWYQQKSSQAPKLLFHYYDKDFNNEADTPDNFQSRRPNTSFCFLDIRSPGLGDTAMYLCASGQGGFYEQYFGPGTRLTVT.

This clone occurred a few times. The chain uses TRBV30 and TRBJ1-2, with unresolved D. The CDR3 is made up of 13 amino acids. CDR1 GTSNPN and CDR2 SVGIG come from the germline V gene (reference sequence). V was trimmed by 0 bases and J by 1 base, leaving 6 bases between them. The CDR3 nucleotides are TGTGCCTGGAGTGTAAACAATAACTATGGCTACACCTTC. Protein sequence: CAWSVNNNYGYTF. Using reference TRBV30 and TRBJ1-2 for the parts outside the CDR3, the full variable domain is SQTIHQWPATLVQPVGSPLSLECTVEGTSNPNLYWYRQAAGRGLQLLFYSVGIGQISSEVPQNLSASRPQDRQFILSSKKLLLSDSGFYLCAWSVNNNYGYTFGSGTRLTVV.

V and J are TRBV19 and TRBJ2-1, with TRBD1 matching over 8 bases. The CDR3 runs to 15 residues. Germline CDR1 is LNHDA and CDR2 is SQIVND (reference sequence). V lost 4 bases to trimming and J lost 9 bases; unmatched junction nucleotides: 11. CDR3 nucleotides: TGTGCCAGTAGTAGAGGACAGGGAACCTACGGTGAGCAGTTCTTC. It encodes CASSRGQGTYGEQFF.

Notes on this clone: Germline is not matched at one junction end, which may reflect a read error. The chain uses TRBV4-1 and TRBJ1-5; TRBD1 is a possible D gene (5 bases). The germline V gene encodes CDR1 MGHRA and CDR2 YSYEKL. This CDR3 contains 16 residues. The CDR3 region is CASGQDNRPLNQPQHF. The CDR3, as DNA: TGCGCCAGCGGCCAAGACAACAGGCCCCTCAATCAGCCCCAGCATTTT.

The genes are TRBV4-1 and TRBJ2-1, with D maybe TRBD2 (5 bases). V lost 1 base and J 4 bases, leaving 11 bases between the germline ends. Germline V gene data show CDR1 as MGHRA and CDR2 as YSYEKL. The CDR3 sequence is 15 residues long. The CDR3 region is CASSQVQAAYNEQFF. CDR3 sequence (DNA): TGCGCCAGCAGCCAAGTCCAAGCGGCGTACAATGAGCAGTTCTTC.